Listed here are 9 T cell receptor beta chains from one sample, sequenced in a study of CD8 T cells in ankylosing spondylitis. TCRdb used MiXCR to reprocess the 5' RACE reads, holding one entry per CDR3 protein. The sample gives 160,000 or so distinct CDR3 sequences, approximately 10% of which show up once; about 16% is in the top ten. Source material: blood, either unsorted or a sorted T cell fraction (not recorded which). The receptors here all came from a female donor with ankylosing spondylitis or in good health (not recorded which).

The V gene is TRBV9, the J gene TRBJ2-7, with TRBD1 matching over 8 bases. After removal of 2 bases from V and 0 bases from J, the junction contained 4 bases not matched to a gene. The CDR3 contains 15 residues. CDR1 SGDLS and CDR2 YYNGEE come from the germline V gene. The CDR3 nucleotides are TGTGCCAGCAGCGTCGGGACAGGAGCCTCCTACGAGCAGTACTTC. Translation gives CASSVGTGASYEQYF.

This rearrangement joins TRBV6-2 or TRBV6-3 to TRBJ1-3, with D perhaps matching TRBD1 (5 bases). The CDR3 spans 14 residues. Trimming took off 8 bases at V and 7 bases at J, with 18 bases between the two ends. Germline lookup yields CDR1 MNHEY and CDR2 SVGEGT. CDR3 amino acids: CASGATVSGNTIYF. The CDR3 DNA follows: TGTGCCAGCGGGGCGACAGTCAGCGGGAACACCATATATTTT.

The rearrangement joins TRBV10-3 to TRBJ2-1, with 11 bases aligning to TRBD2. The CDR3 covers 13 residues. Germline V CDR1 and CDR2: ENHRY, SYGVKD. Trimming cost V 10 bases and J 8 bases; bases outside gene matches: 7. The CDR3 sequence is CAKGLAALHEQFF. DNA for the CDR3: TGTGCCAAGGGACTAGCGGCACTACATGAGCAGTTCTTC.

CDR3 sequence: CASSTGLAGDEQYF. CDR3 coding DNA: TGTGCCAGCAGTACGGGACTAGCGGGAGACGAGCAGTACTTC. The gene calls are TRBV12-3 or TRBV12-4 and TRBJ2-7; 14 nucleotides agree with TRBD2. V trimming: 5 bases; J trimming: 5 bases; junction bases outside the gene matches: 2. The CDR3 consists of 14 residues.

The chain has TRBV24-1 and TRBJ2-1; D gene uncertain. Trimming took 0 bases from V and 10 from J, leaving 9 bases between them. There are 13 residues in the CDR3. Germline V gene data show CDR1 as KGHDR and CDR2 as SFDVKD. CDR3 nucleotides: TGTGCCACCAGTGATTTGAAGGTTGGGGAGCAGTTCTTC. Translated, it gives CATSDLKVGEQFF.

The CDR3 coding sequence is TGTGCCAGCAGCTCCTGGACTAGCAGCTACGAGCAGTACTTC. Translated, it gives CASSSWTSSYEQYF. The V and J genes are TRBV7-9 and TRBJ2-7; 8 bases map to TRBD2. The length of the CDR3 is 14 residues. Germline CDR1 is SEHNR and CDR2 is FQNEAQ (reference sequence). V shed 4 bases, J shed 3 bases, and the junction held 5 bases outside the gene matches.

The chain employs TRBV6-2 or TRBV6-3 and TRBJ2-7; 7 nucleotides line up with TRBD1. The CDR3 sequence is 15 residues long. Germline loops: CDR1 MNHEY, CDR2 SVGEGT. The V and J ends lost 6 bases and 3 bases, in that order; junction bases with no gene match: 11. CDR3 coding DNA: TGTGCCAGCAGCCACGACAGGGCCGAATTCTACGAGCAGTACTTC. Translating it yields CASSHDRAEFYEQYF.

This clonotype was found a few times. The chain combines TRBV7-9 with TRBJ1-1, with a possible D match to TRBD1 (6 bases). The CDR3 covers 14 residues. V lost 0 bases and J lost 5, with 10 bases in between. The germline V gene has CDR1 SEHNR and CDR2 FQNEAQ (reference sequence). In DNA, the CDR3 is TGTGCCAGCAGCTTAGCAACAGGGCAAACTGAAGCTTTCTTT. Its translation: CASSLATGQTEAFF.

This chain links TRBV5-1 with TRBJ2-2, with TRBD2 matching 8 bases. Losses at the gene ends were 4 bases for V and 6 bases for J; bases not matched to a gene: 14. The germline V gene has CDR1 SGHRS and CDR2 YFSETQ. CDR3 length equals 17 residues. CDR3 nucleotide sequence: TGCGCCAGCAGCGTTACCCCGACAGCGGGGGTCCCCGGGGAGCTGTTTTTT. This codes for CASSVTPTAGVPGELFF.